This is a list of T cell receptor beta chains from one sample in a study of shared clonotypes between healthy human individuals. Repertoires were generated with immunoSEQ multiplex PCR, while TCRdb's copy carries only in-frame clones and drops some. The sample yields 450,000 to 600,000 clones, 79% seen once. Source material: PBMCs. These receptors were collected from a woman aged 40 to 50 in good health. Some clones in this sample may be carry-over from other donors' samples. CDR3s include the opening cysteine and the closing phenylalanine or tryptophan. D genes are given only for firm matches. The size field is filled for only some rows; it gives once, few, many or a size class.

TGTGCCAGCAGTCCCACAGGGGGGACAGATACGCAGTATTTT CASSPTGGTDTQYF TRBD1 TRBV27 NA TRBJ2-3
TGCGCCAGCAGCGCATACTGGACTAGCGGCAACAATGAGCAGTTCTTC CASSAYWTSGNNEQFF TRBD2 TRBV5-1 NA TRBJ2-1
TGTGCCAGCAGCCCCGTAGTTGCCGGTGAGCAGTTCTTC CASSPVVAGEQFF NA TRBV7-3 NA TRBJ2-1
TGTGCCAGCAGCTTGGGGGGCGTCTCTGGAAACACCATATATTTT CASSLGGVSGNTIYF NA TRBV5-6 NA TRBJ1-3
TGTGCCAGCAGTCCCCTAGCGGGGAGCTACGAGCAGTACTTC CASSPLAGSYEQYF TRBD2 TRBV6-5 few TRBJ2-7
TGTGCTAGCAGCCGGGACAGTTACAATGAGCAGTTCTTC CASSRDSYNEQFF TRBD1 TRBV7-7 NA TRBJ2-1
TGTGCCAGCAGTTTATATGGGACCTACGAGCAGTACTTC CASSLYGTYEQYF NA TRBV28 NA TRBJ2-7
TGTGCCAGCAACAACCTGGGGAACACTGAAGCTTTCTTT CASNNLGNTEAFF NA TRBV25-1 NA TRBJ1-1
TGCGCCAGCAGCTTGGGAACTAGCCTAGAGGTCGGGGAGCTGTTTTTT CASSLGTSLEVGELFF NA TRBV5-1 NA TRBJ2-2
TGTGCCAGCAGTGAATCGCGAGGACAGGTCGATGAGCAGTTCTTC CASSESRGQVDEQFF TRBD1 TRBV6-1 NA TRBJ2-1
TGTGCCAGCAGCTTAGGGTCGGGGAATCCCTATGGCTACACCTTC CASSLGSGNPYGYTF NA TRBV11-2 few TRBJ1-2
TGTGCCAGCACCCAACCGGGACTATCTCCCCTCTCCTACAATGAGCAGTTCTTC CASTQPGLSPLSYNEQFF TRBD2 TRBV27 few TRBJ2-1
TGCGCCAGCAGCTTGCAAGCTAGCGGGAGTAGCGGGGAGCTGTTTTTT CASSLQASGSSGELFF TRBD2 TRBV5-1 NA TRBJ2-2
TGTGCCAGCAGCTTGGTTGGAAACACCATATATTTT CASSLVGNTIYF NA TRBV5-6 NA TRBJ1-3
TGCGCCAGCAGTCTTATGACAGCTAATGAAAAACTGTTTTTT CASSLMTANEKLFF NA TRBV23-1 few TRBJ1-4
TGTGCCAGCAGTACTGGACTAGCGCGATACTACGAGCAGTACTTC CASSTGLARYYEQYF TRBD2 TRBV7-6 NA TRBJ2-7
TGTGCCTGGGCGGACACCGGGACAGCTCCAGATACGCAGTATTTT CAWADTGTAPDTQYF TRBD1 TRBV30 NA TRBJ2-3
TGTGCCAGCTCACCAATGGAGGGGGGTCAGTCTGACAATGAGCAGTTCTTC CASSPMEGGQSDNEQFF NA TRBV18 NA TRBJ2-1
TGTGCCAGCAGCTGGGGTACAGGTAGCAATCAGCCCCAGCATTTT CASSWGTGSNQPQHF NA TRBV7-8 NA TRBJ1-5
TGTGCCAGCAGCTCGCTAGCGGGAGGTAATGAGCAGTTCTTC CASSSLAGGNEQFF TRBD2 TRBV11-2 NA TRBJ2-1
TGCGCCAGCAGCCAGCGACTAGCGGGAGGCAACGAGCAGTACTTC CASSQRLAGGNEQYF TRBD2 TRBV4-1 NA TRBJ2-7
TGTGCCAGCAGCTCAACCGGGAATTACAATGAGCAGTTCTTC CASSSTGNYNEQFF NA TRBV11-2 NA TRBJ2-1
TGTGCCAGCAGCTTGGGGACAGGGGCCTACGAGCAGTACTTC CASSLGTGAYEQYF TRBD1 TRBV7-8 NA TRBJ2-7
TGTGCCAGCAGCTCGCGACAGGGGGCCACCGGGGAGCTGTTTTTT CASSSRQGATGELFF TRBD1 TRBV5-4 few TRBJ2-2
TGTGCCAGCAAGGGACCTCGCCCCAGCACAGATACGCAGTATTTT CASKGPRPSTDTQYF NA TRBV6-1 NA TRBJ2-3
TGTGCCTGGAGATCCGGGTCCGCCGGGGAGCTGTTTTTT CAWRSGSAGELFF NA TRBV30 NA TRBJ2-2
TGTGCCAGCAGCTTGGGTTATAGGGGCTTCGAGCAGTACTTC CASSLGYRGFEQYF NA TRBV7-2 NA TRBJ2-7
TGTGCCAGCAGCTTAGTTAATAGTGACACTGAAGCTTTCTTT CASSLVNSDTEAFF NA TRBV7-9 few TRBJ1-1
TGTGCCAGCTCAGCCTTAGCCTCGTTTGGCTACACCTTC CASSALASFGYTF NA TRBV18 NA TRBJ1-2
TGTGCCAGCAGCCTTCGCAGTTCAAGGGACACCGGGGAGCTGTTTTTT CASSLRSSRDTGELFF NA TRBV11-3 NA TRBJ2-2
TGTGCCAGCAGTGACTCTAGCTCTGGGGCCAACGTCCTGACTTTC CASSDSSSGANVLTF NA TRBV6-4 NA TRBJ2-6
TGTGCCAGCAGCTTAGAAGCGGGAGGGCCCGTCGGGGAGCTGTTTTTT CASSLEAGGPVGELFF TRBD2 TRBV7-9 NA TRBJ2-2
TGTGCCTGGAGTGTCACCAGGCCGAAGACTGAAGCTTTCTTT CAWSVTRPKTEAFF NA TRBV30 few TRBJ1-1
TGTGCCAGCAGTACTACAAGGAAGGGATATAATTCACCCCTCCACTTT CASSTTRKGYNSPLHF NA TRBV25-1 NA TRBJ1-6
TGTGCCAGCAGCTTAGGTACTAGCGGAGTAGCCTACGAGCAGTACTTC CASSLGTSGVAYEQYF TRBD2 TRBV7-2 NA TRBJ2-7
TGTGCCAGCAGTGAATGGGGGGATCAGCCCCAGCATTTT CASSEWGDQPQHF NA TRBV6-1 NA TRBJ1-5
TGTGCCAGCACCCCCCCCGGAACAGATACGCAGTATTTT CASTPPGTDTQYF NA TRBV6-5 NA TRBJ2-3
TGTGCCAGCAGTTTAGCCCCGTTCCCATACAATGAGCAGTTCTTC CASSLAPFPYNEQFF NA TRBV27 NA TRBJ2-1
TGCGCCAGCAGCTTACGGACTAGCAGGTTGGGCGATGAGCAGTTCTTC CASSLRTSRLGDEQFF TRBD2 TRBV5-1 NA TRBJ2-1
TGTGCCAGCAGTTTAATTAGCGGCTACGAGCAGTACTTC CASSLISGYEQYF NA TRBV27 few TRBJ2-7
TGTGCCAGCAGCAAGAGGGCTGGGGGAAGTCAGCCCCAGCATTTT CASSKRAGGSQPQHF NA TRBV7-2 NA TRBJ1-5